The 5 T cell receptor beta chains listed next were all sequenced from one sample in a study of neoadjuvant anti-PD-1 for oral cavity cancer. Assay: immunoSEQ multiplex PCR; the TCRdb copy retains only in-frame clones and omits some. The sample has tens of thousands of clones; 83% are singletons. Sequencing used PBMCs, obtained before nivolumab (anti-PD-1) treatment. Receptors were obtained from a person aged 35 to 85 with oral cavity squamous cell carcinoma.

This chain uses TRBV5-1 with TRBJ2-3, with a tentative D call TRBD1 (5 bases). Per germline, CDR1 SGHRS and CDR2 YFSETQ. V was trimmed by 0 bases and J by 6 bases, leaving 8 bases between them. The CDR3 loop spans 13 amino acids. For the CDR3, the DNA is TGCGCCAGCAGCTTGGTGGGGCTGGATACGCAGTATTTT. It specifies CASSLVGLDTQYF.

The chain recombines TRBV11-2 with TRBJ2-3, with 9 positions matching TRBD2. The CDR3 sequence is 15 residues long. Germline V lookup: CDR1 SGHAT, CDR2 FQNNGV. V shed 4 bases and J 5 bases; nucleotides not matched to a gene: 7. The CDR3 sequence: CASSYSGSLGDTQYF. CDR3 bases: TGTGCCAGCAGCTATAGCGGGAGCCTCGGAGATACGCAGTATTTT.

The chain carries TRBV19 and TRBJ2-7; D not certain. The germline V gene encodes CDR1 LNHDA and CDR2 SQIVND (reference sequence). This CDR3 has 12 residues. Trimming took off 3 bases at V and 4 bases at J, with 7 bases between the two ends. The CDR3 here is CASSIIGYEQYF. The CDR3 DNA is TGTGCCAGTAGTATCATTGGGTACGAGCAGTACTTC.

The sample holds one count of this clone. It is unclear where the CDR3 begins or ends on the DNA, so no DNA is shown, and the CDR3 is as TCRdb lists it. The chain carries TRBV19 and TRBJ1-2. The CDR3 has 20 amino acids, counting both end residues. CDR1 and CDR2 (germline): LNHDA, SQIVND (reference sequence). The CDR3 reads CASSQDFVPNYGYTFGGYTF.

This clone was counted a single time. This CDR3 reads CASGRVGVGIQYF. CDR3 DNA: TGTGCCAGCGGGCGCGTGGGAGTGGGCATTCAGTACTTC. The chain couples TRBV27 to TRBJ2-4; the D gene is possibly TRBD2 (5 bases). The length of the CDR3 is 13 residues. Per germline, CDR1 MNHEY and CDR2 SMNVEV (reference sequence). V lost 8 bases and J 9 bases, leaving 17 bases between the germline ends.